Following are 22 T cell receptor beta chains from one sample sequenced in a study of T cell responses to AZD1222 COVID-19 vaccine (dated by TCRdb to about 2021). Library prep was done by the immunoSEQ multiplex PCR assay. TCRdb stores this immuneACCESS table with in-frame sequences only. Part of the clones is absent; in the studies checked, under half of the shortfall reflects unresolved V genes, and no reason is known for the rest. Across this sample there are approximately 120,000 clones, with roughly nine tenths seen only once. The ten largest clones add up to 4% to 6% of the sample. The time point label, read with the paper, signifies: baseline before first vaccination. The sequences come from peripheral blood, collected on day 0 of AZD1222 vaccination. All receptors come from an adult in good health.

This chain uses TRBV6-6 with TRBJ1-2, with D tentatively TRBD1 (5 bases). Looked up from germline, CDR1 is MNHNY and CDR2 is SVGAGI (reference sequence). Trimming left V 4 bases short and J 4 bases short, with 7 bases between. The CDR3 extends over 12 amino acids. CDR3 protein: CASSSGGYGYTF. The CDR3 DNA is TGTGCCAGCAGTTCCGGGGGCTATGGCTACACCTTC.

The rearrangement uses TRBV3-1 (or the pseudogene TRBV3-2) and TRBJ1-5, with D tentatively TRBD1 (6 bases). V lost 5 bases to trimming and J lost 6 bases, with 14 bases between them. CDR1 LGHDT and CDR2 YNNKEL come from the germline V gene (reference sequence). This CDR3 region has 14 residues. CDR3 sequence: CASSFEGGGQPQHF. The CDR3 DNA follows: TGTGCCAGCAGCTTCGAGGGGGGGGGTCAGCCCCAGCATTTT.

The CDR3 coding sequence is TGTGCCAGTAGCCCCCCGGGACTAGCTAGCGAGCAGTACTTC. It specifies CASSPPGLASEQYF. The chain has TRBV28 and TRBJ2-7, with 9 bases aligning to TRBD2. CDR1 is MDHEN, CDR2 SYDVKM, per germline. V lost 9 bases to trimming and J lost 6 bases; unmatched junction nucleotides: 12. CDR3 length: 14 residues.

This clone was observed once. The CDR3 sequence is CASSTPGLAGGETQYF. CDR3 coding DNA: TGTGCCAGCAGTACACCGGGACTAGCGGGGGGGGAGACCCAGTACTTC. The chain couples TRBV9 to TRBJ2-5; 16 nucleotides match TRBD2. The trim removed 5 bases at V and 5 bases at J, leaving 6 bases unmatched. Germline V gives CDR1 SGDLS, CDR2 YYNGEE. This CDR3 region has 16 residues.

V usage is TRBV6-2 or TRBV6-3 and J usage is TRBJ1-1; possible D gene TRBD1, 5 bases. The germline V and J ends were trimmed by 2 bases and 3 bases, with 7 bases remaining between them. This CDR3 spans 13 amino acids. Looked up from germline, CDR1 is MNHEY and CDR2 is SVGEGT. CDR3 loop: CASSYRGDTEAFF. The CDR3 DNA reads as TGTGCCAGCAGTTACAGGGGTGACACTGAAGCTTTCTTT.

This chain uses TRBV5-1 with TRBJ2-1; 12 nucleotides line up with TRBD2. The J segment lost 5 bases and the V segment lost 3 bases, leaving 3 bases of the junction unmatched. There are 15 residues in the CDR3. Germline V CDR1 and CDR2: SGHRS, YFSETQ. The CDR3 DNA follows: TGCGCCAGCAGCTCTAGCGGGGGGGCCCACAATGAGCAGTTCTTC. Amino acids: CASSSSGGAHNEQFF.

V is TRBV6-4 and J is TRBJ2-7; D ambiguous. The CDR3 runs 15 residues. Looked up from germline, CDR1 is MRHNA and CDR2 is SNTAGT. The V and J ends lost 3 bases and 2 bases respectively, with 14 bases between them. The CDR3 protein is CASSEVLPTTYEQYF. The CDR3 bases are TGTGCCAGCAGTGAGGTCCTCCCCACAACCTACGAGCAGTACTTC.

This clone was picked up many times. The rearrangement joins TRBV18 to TRBJ2-1, with 12 nucleotides matching TRBD1. This CDR3 contains 15 residues. The V gene's germline CDR1 is KGHSH and CDR2 LQKENI. J gave up 7 bases and V 4 bases, and 5 bases lay outside the gene matches. For the CDR3, the DNA is TGTGCCAGCTCACGGGGGACAGGGGGCGAGAATGAGCAGTTCTTC. It yields the protein CASSRGTGGENEQFF.

The gene calls are TRBV5-4 and TRBJ2-3; perhaps TRBD2 as D (6 bases). Per germline, CDR1 SGHNT and CDR2 YYREEE (reference sequence). V shed 1 base and J shed 4 bases, with 16 bases lying between them. This CDR3 contains 16 residues. Here the CDR3 reads CASSLRLVGWADTQYF. CDR3 DNA sequence: TGTGCCAGCAGCTTGAGACTAGTGGGTTGGGCAGATACGCAGTATTTT.

CDR3 sequence: CASSRSINTEAFF. The CDR3 bases are TGTGCCAGCAGCCGGAGTATTAACACTGAAGCTTTCTTT. The V and J genes are TRBV6-5 and TRBJ1-1; D unresolved. This CDR3 region has 13 residues. CDR1 MNHEY and CDR2 SVGAGI come from the germline V gene. V was clipped by 6 bases and J by 2 bases, with 10 bases between them.

The chain is built from TRBV10-2 and TRBJ1-5, with unresolved D. The CDR3 loop spans 15 amino acids. Germline V gene sequence: CDR1 WSHSY, CDR2 SAAADI. V gave up 3 bases and J gave up 0 bases, with 9 bases separating them. The CDR3 sequence is CASSDHRYSNQPQHF. The CDR3 region has the DNA TGCGCCAGCAGTGATCACAGATATAGCAATCAGCCCCAGCATTTT.

The V and J genes are TRBV25-1 and TRBJ2-7; D is possibly TRBD2 (7 bases). The V and J ends lost 4 bases and 5 bases respectively, with 12 bases between them. Germline CDR1 and CDR2: MGHDK and SYGVNS. The CDR3 is 13 residues long. The CDR3 loop is CASSAGGSNEQYF. CDR3 nucleotides: TGTGCCAGCAGTGCGGGGGGCTCAAACGAGCAGTACTTC.

This sequence joins TRBV14 and TRBJ1-2; no clear D. This CDR3 comprises 14 residues. V was trimmed by 0 bases and J by 5 bases, leaving 10 bases between them. Germline loops: CDR1 SGHDN, CDR2 FVKESK. Written as DNA, the CDR3 is TGTGCCAGCAGCCAAGATCTTAACGTGTATGGCTACACCTTC. It encodes CASSQDLNVYGYTF.

The rearrangement uses TRBV28 and TRBJ1-2; TRBD1 matches at 7 bases. The CDR3 covers 14 residues. Trimming cost V 5 bases and J 5 bases; bases outside gene matches: 8. The germline gives CDR1 MDHEN, CDR2 SYDVKM. This CDR3 is CASSLRDSLYGYTF. DNA for the CDR3: TGTGCCAGCAGTCTACGGGACAGCCTTTATGGCTACACCTTC.

The rearrangement joins TRBV29-1 to TRBJ2-2; D call uncertain. Germline V lookup: CDR1 SQVTM, CDR2 ANQGSEA. V lost 5 bases and J lost 1, with 8 bases in between. The CDR3 totals 13 residues. DNA for the CDR3: TGCAGCGTTTTATGGGAGAACACCGGGGAGCTGTTTTTT. Translated: CSVLWENTGELFF.

The J gene is TRBJ1-6, the V gene TRBV30; D gene unclear. Trimming took 3 bases from V and 7 from J, leaving 10 bases between them. Looked up from germline, CDR1 is GTSNPN and CDR2 is SVGIG (reference sequence). The CDR3 runs to 13 residues. The CDR3 protein is CAWRSRGNSPLHF. The CDR3 DNA sequence: TGTGCCTGGAGATCACGTGGGAATTCACCCCTCCACTTT.

The chain's CDR3 is CASSKREGQGQEQYF. CDR3 in DNA: TGTGCCAGCAGTAAACGGGAGGGCCAGGGGCAGGAGCAGTACTTC. V is TRBV27 and J is TRBJ2-7; 8 bases fit TRBD2. Germline V gives CDR1 MNHEY, CDR2 SMNVEV (reference sequence). The CDR3 contains 15 residues. J lost 7 bases, V lost 5 bases, and 13 bases had no gene match.

The V and J genes are TRBV6-5 and TRBJ1-6, with D possibly TRBD1 on 5 matching bases. Germline-derived CDR1 and CDR2 are MNHEY and SVGAGI. V lost 0 bases and J lost 11, with 11 bases in between. The CDR3 is 14 residues long. The CDR3 loop reads CASSYSGPAAPLHF. The CDR3, as DNA: TGTGCCAGCAGTTACTCGGGGCCCGCCGCACCCCTCCACTTT.

The chain recombines TRBV7-2 with TRBJ1-1; D might be TRBD1 (6 bases). This CDR3 region has 14 residues. The germline V gene encodes CDR1 SGHTA and CDR2 FQGNSA. V lost 0 bases to trimming and J lost 3 bases, with 8 bases between them. CDR3 in DNA: TGTGCCAGCAGCTTAGCGGCAGGGGACACTGAAGCTTTCTTT. This gives the protein CASSLAAGDTEAFF. Complete variable domain (other parts from reference TRBV7-2 and TRBJ1-1): GAGVSQSPSNKVTEKGKDVELRCDPISGHTALYWYRQSLGQGLEFLIYFQGNSAPDKSGLPSDRFSAERTGGSVSTLTIQRTQQEDSAVYLCASSLAAGDTEAFFGQGTRLTVV.

J is TRBJ1-5 and V is TRBV30; 7 bases match TRBD1. Per the germline V gene, CDR1 is GTSNPN and CDR2 is SVGIG (reference sequence). The CDR3 contains 16 residues. V was pared by 3 bases and J by 4 bases, with 12 bases of the junction left unmatched. CDR3 region: CAWSPKTGMRNQPQHF. The CDR3 DNA sequence: TGTGCCTGGAGCCCTAAGACAGGGATGAGGAATCAGCCCCAGCATTTT.

This clone was seen a few times. The chain uses TRBV9 and TRBJ1-5; 7 bases map to TRBD1. Germline-derived CDR1 and CDR2 are SGDLS and YYNGEE. The V and J ends lost 0 bases and 3 bases, in that order; junction bases with no gene match: 3. This CDR3 has 15 residues. CDR3 coding DNA: TGTGCCAGCAGCGTAGGCGGGACAGACAATCAGCCCCAGCATTTT. As protein: CASSVGGTDNQPQHF.

This chain joins TRBV7-2 and TRBJ2-2, with a possible D match to TRBD1 (5 bases). V lost 5 bases to trimming and J lost 5 bases, with 12 bases between them. This CDR3 has 14 amino acids. Germline V CDR1 and CDR2: SGHTA, FQGNSA. The CDR3 loop is CASSPKDNTGELFF. Written as DNA, the CDR3 is TGTGCCAGCAGCCCTAAGGACAATACCGGGGAGCTGTTTTTT.